The source of this T cell receptor beta chain is a study of cytomegalovirus exposure and HLA in healthy donors. For the study at large: Counted in an early data release were about 86 million unique TCRs from HLA-typed donors.

Findings and caveats of the study: DRB1 showed the most TCR associations and HLA-C the fewest in a later analysis, as rates varied by HLA locus. Associated with cytomegalovirus, according to the listing, were approximately 160 TCR beta chains.

Note on this clone: Its cognate antigen is unknown.

The PCR ran on 60 Vbeta and 13 Jbeta primers. TCRdb's table, derived via immunoSEQ multiplex PCR, lists solely in-frame clones and lacks some. This table holds roughly 250,000 clones, about 66% found once. Germline values: CDR1 SGDLS, CDR2 YYNGEE. This CDR3 has 15 amino acids. V lost 0 bases, J lost 3 bases, and 6 bases stayed unmatched. This receptor was identified in a female donor in good health and CMV-seronegative. The material sequenced was PBMCs. The gene calls are TRBV9 and TRBJ2-7, with 7 bases identical to TRBD2. CDR3: CASSVEAGTYYEQYF. CDR3 DNA: TGTGCCAGCAGCGTAGAAGCGGGGACTTACTACGAGCAGTACTTC.